Below are 25 T cell receptor beta chains sequenced from a single sample in a study of OX40 agonist ivuxolimab in advanced cancers. The table came from immunoSEQ multiplex PCR; TCRdb's copy has only in-frame clones and leaves some out. In the table there are approximately 91,000 clones, roughly nine tenths of which are singletons. The sample here was CD4+ or CD8+ T cells sorted from blood, taken in a trial of the OX40 agonist ivuxolimab. Receptors originate from an adult with an advanced solid tumor such as melanoma, head and neck, liver or kidney cancer.

The rearrangement uses TRBV25-1 and TRBJ2-7; TRBD1 or TRBD2 may be the D gene (5 bases each). V was cut by 4 bases and J by 3 bases, with 16 bases left in between. CDR3 length equals 15 residues. Per the germline V gene, CDR1 is MGHDK and CDR2 is SYGVNS. CDR3 nucleotides: TGTGCCAGCAGTGCCCCATCTGGGGGTAGCTACGAGCAGTACTTC. This gives the protein CASSAPSGGSYEQYF.

The gene calls are TRBV28 and TRBJ1-5; the D is unclear. Germline loops: CDR1 MDHEN, CDR2 SYDVKM. V shed 11 bases and J shed 6 bases, with 14 bases lying between them. The CDR3 extends over 12 amino acids. In DNA, the CDR3 is TGTGCCTCCTCGCAAGGCTTTCAGCCCCAGCATTTT. It encodes CASSQGFQPQHF.

This clone was counted a single time. CDR3 coding DNA: TGTGCCAGCAGTTCATCCTATTCCAGGGTTGCGAACACTGAAGCTTTCTTT. It translates to CASSSSYSRVANTEAFF. J is TRBJ1-1 and V is TRBV27, with a tentative D call TRBD1 (5 bases). With 4 bases removed from V and 1 base from J, the gap between germline ends came to 19 bases. The CDR3 loop spans 17 amino acids. The germline V gene has CDR1 MNHEY and CDR2 SMNVEV (reference sequence).

The rearrangement links TRBV6-1 to TRBJ2-3; D is possibly TRBD2 (5 bases). The germline V and J ends were trimmed by 6 bases and 0 bases, with 13 bases remaining between them. Looked up from germline, CDR1 is MNHNS and CDR2 is SASEGT. The CDR3 is 15 amino acids. The CDR3 is CASSTNPGSTDTQYF. CDR3 DNA sequence: TGTGCCAGCAGCACTAATCCGGGGAGCACAGATACGCAGTATTTT.

The chain links TRBV9 to TRBJ2-7, with TRBD1 matching over 11 bases. Trimming removed 0 bases from V and 5 bases from J; junction bases left unmatched: 4. Per germline, CDR1 SGDLS and CDR2 YYNGEE. This CDR3 comprises 15 residues. DNA for the CDR3: TGTGCCAGCAGCGTAGGAGGGACAGGGGGGAACGAGCAGTACTTC. It specifies CASSVGGTGGNEQYF.

This chain uses TRBV6-5 with TRBJ1-2, with D unresolved. Germline CDR1 MNHEY, CDR2 SVGAGI. The CDR3 has 13 amino acids. The V end lost 2 bases, the J end lost 1 base, and 5 bases lay between the germline ends. The CDR3: CASSYRVNYGYTF. Here the CDR3 DNA reads TGTGCCAGCAGTTACAGGGTTAACTATGGCTACACCTTC.

Only one count was recorded for this clone. The DNA of the CDR3 is TGTGCCAGCAGCCGGACGGACAGGGAGGGTTCACCCCTCCACTTT. It is translated as CASSRTDREGSPLHF. The chain combines TRBV5-4 with TRBJ1-6; 8 bases are a match to TRBD1. In germline, CDR1 is SGHNT, CDR2 YYREEE (reference sequence). V was clipped by 4 bases and J by 9 bases; unmatched bases: 9. The CDR3 is 15 amino acids.

This chain joins TRBV6-5 and TRBJ2-7, with a tentative D call TRBD2 (6 bases). CDR3 length: 13 amino acids. Germline V gives CDR1 MNHEY, CDR2 SVGAGI. Trimming took off 8 bases at V and 3 bases at J, with 14 bases between the two ends. The CDR3 is CASGNSGGYEQYF. In DNA, the CDR3 is TGTGCCAGCGGAAATAGCGGAGGCTACGAGCAGTACTTC.

This chain joins TRBV6-1 and TRBJ1-1; D ambiguous. This CDR3 is built from 12 residues. Germline assignment: CDR1 MNHNS and CDR2 SASEGT. Trimming took 2 bases from V and 8 from J, leaving 9 bases between them. CDR3 in DNA: TGTGCCAGCAGTGAACGGCCAGTCGAAGCTTTCTTT. This sequence encodes CASSERPVEAFF.

The chain is built from TRBV9 and TRBJ1-1; D call uncertain. In germline, CDR1 is SGDLS, CDR2 YYNGEE. The V end lost 1 base, the J end lost 0 bases, and 4 bases lay between the germline ends. The CDR3 runs to 13 residues. The CDR3 protein is CASSVPVNTEAFF. CDR3 sequence (DNA): TGTGCCAGCAGCGTACCCGTGAACACTGAAGCTTTCTTT.

This clone was seen a single time. The chain is built from TRBV29-1 and TRBJ1-1, with D possibly TRBD1 on 5 matching bases. CDR1 and CDR2 from the germline V gene are SQVTM and ANQGSEA. The CDR3 totals 14 residues. Deletions cut 4 bases from V and 0 bases from J, with 12 bases between. Written as DNA, the CDR3 is TGCAGCGTTGGGTCGGGGGGACTGAACACTGAAGCTTTCTTT. It specifies CSVGSGGLNTEAFF.

The chain links TRBV18 to TRBJ2-7, with D unclear. This CDR3 is 14 amino acids long. Trimming left V 1 base short and J 9 bases short, with 16 bases between. Germline V gene data show CDR1 as KGHSH and CDR2 as LQKENI. The chain's CDR3 is CASSPRSATVTQYF. In nucleotides, the CDR3 is TGTGCCAGCTCACCACGTTCAGCCACAGTGACGCAGTACTTC. Together with reference TRBV18 and TRBJ2-7, the CDR3 gives the full variable domain: NAGVMQNPRHLVRRRGQEARLRCSPMKGHSHVYWYRQLPEEGLKFMVYLQKENIIDESGMPKERFSAEFPKEGPSILRIQQVVRGDSAAYFCASSPRSATVTQYFGPGTRLTVT.

The J gene is TRBJ1-1, the V gene TRBV5-1, with 8 bases matching TRBD1. The germline gives CDR1 SGHRS, CDR2 YFSETQ. V gave up 4 bases and J gave up 2 bases; unmatched junction bases: 4. The CDR3 length is 14 residues. The CDR3 coding sequence is TGCGCCAGCAGCCAAACAGGGGGTAACACTGAAGCTTTCTTT. Its protein product is CASSQTGGNTEAFF.

This chain connects TRBV9 to TRBJ1-4; D is undetermined. The length of the CDR3 is 14 residues. Germline loops: CDR1 SGDLS, CDR2 YYNGEE. V gave up 2 bases and J gave up 8 bases, with 13 bases separating them. DNA of the CDR3: TGTGCCAGCAGCGTTAATAGGGATTGGGAAAAACTGTTTTTT. Its translation is CASSVNRDWEKLFF. Using reference TRBV9 and TRBJ1-4 for the parts outside the CDR3, the full variable domain is DSGVTQTPKHLITATGQRVTLRCSPRSGDLSVYWYQQSLDQGLQFLIQYYNGEERAKGNILERFSAQQFPDLHSELNLSSLELGDSALYFCASSVNRDWEKLFFGSGTQLSVL.

This clone was picked up one time. The V call is TRBV7-8, the J call TRBJ2-7, with D perhaps being TRBD1 or TRBD2 (5 bases each). The CDR3 has 11 residues. Deletions cut 5 bases from V and 9 bases from J, with 11 bases between. CDR1 is SGHVS and CDR2 is FQNEAQ in the germline V gene. The CDR3 coding sequence is TGTGCCAGCAGCCTGGGGGTGTTGCAGTACTTC. This encodes CASSLGVLQYF.

V is TRBV6-5 and J is TRBJ1-3, with unresolved D. V lost 9 bases, J lost 0 bases, and 9 bases lay in between. The CDR3 runs 13 residues. The V gene's germline CDR1 is MNHEY and CDR2 SVGAGI. The CDR3 spells CASRPNSGNTIYF. The CDR3 bases are TGTGCCAGTCGACCGAACTCTGGAAACACCATATATTTT.

The V and J genes are TRBV2 and TRBJ2-7, with a possible D match to TRBD2 (7 bases). The CDR3 runs 14 residues. Trimming shortened V by 6 bases and J by 1 base, and 13 bases separated the two germline ends. CDR1 and CDR2 from the germline V gene are SNHLY and FYNNEI. CDR3 bases: TGTGCCAGCAGGGGGGGGCTACCATCCTACGAGCAGTACTTC. It encodes CASRGGLPSYEQYF.

The chain has TRBV5-1 and TRBJ1-2; 8 bases line up with TRBD1. The V gene's germline CDR1 is SGHRS and CDR2 YFSETQ. CDR3 length: 15 residues. V dropped 1 base and J dropped 4; count of bases not matched to a gene: 6. The CDR3 loop is CASSLQGARGYGYTF. CDR3 DNA sequence: TGCGCCAGCAGCTTGCAGGGGGCGCGCGGCTATGGCTACACCTTC.

The V and J genes are TRBV19 and TRBJ1-5, with D perhaps matching TRBD1 (5 bases). Germline CDR1 is LNHDA and CDR2 is SQIVND (reference sequence). This CDR3 has 13 residues. Between the trimmed V and J ends, which lost 7 bases and 7 bases, there was a span of 14 bases. The CDR3 sequence is CASNDRRDQPQHF. Here the CDR3 DNA reads TGTGCCAGTAACGACAGAAGGGACCAGCCCCAGCATTTT.

V and J are TRBV7-2 and TRBJ1-4; D remains unclear. CDR3 size: 14 residues. Germline CDR1 is SGHTA and CDR2 is FQGNSA. Trimming took off 2 bases at V and 2 bases at J, with 6 bases between the two ends. CDR3 region: CASSLRRTNEKLFF. CDR3 sequence (DNA): TGTGCCAGCAGCTTAAGGCGGACTAATGAAAAACTGTTTTTT.

The CDR3 coding sequence is TGTGCCAGCAGTGACCACGACACCCACAATGAGCAGTTCTTC. This codes for CASSDHDTHNEQFF. The chain recombines TRBV6-4 with TRBJ2-1; D ambiguous. The CDR3 contains 14 residues. CDR1 is MRHNA and CDR2 is SNTAGT in the germline V gene. V lost 2 bases to trimming and J lost 5 bases, with 10 bases between them.

The chain uses TRBV2 and TRBJ1-2; 10 bases line up with TRBD1. Germline V gene sequence: CDR1 SNHLY, CDR2 FYNNEI. Trimming cost V 7 bases and J 6 bases; bases outside gene matches: 11. This CDR3 has 15 residues. CDR3 DNA sequence: TGTGCCAGCACCCCGGGACAGGGGTTTGAGGATGGCTACACCTTC. This gives the protein CASTPGQGFEDGYTF.

The chain is built from TRBV11-2 and TRBJ1-3; D might be TRBD1 (6 bases). This CDR3 region has 14 residues. The germline V gene encodes CDR1 SGHAT and CDR2 FQNNGV. V was trimmed by 4 bases and J by 5 bases, leaving 12 bases between them. The DNA for the CDR3 is TGTGCCAGCAGCTCGGGGGGGGCAAGAAACACCATATATTTT. It specifies CASSSGGARNTIYF.

The chain couples TRBV25-1 to TRBJ1-2; D is unclear. CDR3 length: 10 amino acids. The V and J ends lost 8 bases and 7 bases respectively, with 8 bases between them. The V gene's germline CDR1 is MGHDK and CDR2 SYGVNS. Here the CDR3 reads CASGERGYTF. As DNA, the CDR3 is TGTGCCAGCGGAGAGCGTGGCTACACCTTC.

CDR3 sequence: CASSLAIVGANEQFF. CDR3 bases: TGTGCCAGCAGCTTGGCAATAGTGGGGGCCAATGAGCAGTTCTTC. The genes are TRBV7-2 and TRBJ2-1, with a weak D call TRBD1 (6 bases). The germline V gene encodes CDR1 SGHTA and CDR2 FQGNSA. This CDR3 has 15 residues. Trimming cost V 3 bases and J 6 bases, with 15 bases left between them.